Shown below are 30 T cell receptor beta chains from a single sample sequenced in a study of beta chain features in type 1 diabetes. Study-wide findings and caveats: Shorter TCRB CDR3s, moderately but significantly so, marked every one of the four CD4+ subsets in Type 1 diabetes patients.

Which antigens these TCRs recognize remains unknown. Expressed TCRB transcripts were sequenced because the entire RNA isolate underwent reverse transcription. Assay used: immunoSEQ multiplex PCR; TCRdb lists only in-frame clones, some missing. The repertoire includes some 350,000 clones, about 13% of them detected once, and roughly 0.015% sits in the top ten. Source material: naive CD4+ T cells from blood. The receptors were gathered from a woman between 18 and 29 years old with type 1 diabetes.

This clone has at least ten counts. V and J are TRBV11-2 and TRBJ2-3; D is ambiguous. Germline-derived CDR1 and CDR2 are SGHAT and FQNNGV. V was trimmed by 1 base and J by 4 bases, leaving 9 bases between them. The CDR3 totals 14 residues. The CDR3: CASSLGAGPDTQYF. The CDR3 DNA is TGTGCCAGCAGCTTAGGAGCAGGCCCAGATACGCAGTATTTT.

This clone was counted only a few times. CDR3 protein: CASSEIRGRGARNEQYV. CDR3 DNA: TGTGCCAGCAGTGAAATAAGAGGGAGGGGGGCGAGAAACGAGCAGTACGTC. The chain links TRBV2 to TRBJ2-7; a possible D gene is TRBD2 (7 bases). The length of the CDR3 is 17 residues. Germline assignment: CDR1 SNHLY and CDR2 FYNNEI. Deletions cut 2 bases from V and 5 bases from J, with 22 bases between.

This clone was seen only a few times. This chain joins TRBV28 and TRBJ2-1; 11 nucleotides match TRBD2. Germline loops: CDR1 MDHEN, CDR2 SYDVKM. V shed 4 bases, J shed 5 bases, and the junction held 7 bases outside the gene matches. CDR3 size: 16 residues. The DNA for the CDR3 is TGTGCCAGCAGTTCCCCGACTAGCGGGACTCACAATGAGCAGTTCTTC. The encoded protein is CASSSPTSGTHNEQFF.

The V gene is TRBV6-5, the J gene TRBJ2-7; the D gene is possibly TRBD2 (6 bases). Deletions cut 6 bases from V and 4 bases from J, with 16 bases between. The germline gives CDR1 MNHEY, CDR2 SVGAGI. The CDR3 length is 14 residues. As DNA, the CDR3 is TGTGCCAGCAGCGCCGGGAGCTCGAATTACGAGCAGTACTTC. This codes for CASSAGSSNYEQYF.

This clone was detected only a few times. This chain uses TRBV7-9 with TRBJ1-1, with a weak D call TRBD1 (5 bases). Trimming took 3 bases from V and 6 from J, leaving 11 bases between them. The CDR3 runs to 13 residues. The germline CDR1 and CDR2 sequences are SEHNR and FQNEAQ (reference sequence). The CDR3 region has the DNA TGTGCCAGCAGCTTTTGGGGGGAGGCTGAAGCTTTCTTT. Amino acids: CASSFWGEAEAFF.

The chain couples TRBV28 to TRBJ1-1; D remains ambiguous. CDR1 and CDR2 (germline): MDHEN, SYDVKM. The ends were cut back, 6 bases at V and 1 base at J, with 9 bases in the middle. The CDR3 loop spans 13 amino acids. This chain's CDR3 is CASSLIGNTEAFF. The CDR3 bases are TGTGCCAGCAGCCTAATCGGGAACACTGAAGCTTTCTTT.

In this sample, this clone turned up a few times. The chain has TRBV5-1 and TRBJ2-2; a weak D match, TRBD2 (5 bases). V lost 9 bases to trimming and J lost 6 bases, with 15 bases between them. The CDR3 is 13 residues long. The germline CDR1 and CDR2 sequences are SGHRS and YFSETQ. DNA for the CDR3: TGCGCCACCCAACGAGAGGGTCCCGGGGAGCTGTTTTTT. Protein: CATQREGPGELFF.

This chain joins TRBV18 and TRBJ2-2, with 7 bases that match TRBD1. Trimming removed 5 bases from V and 0 bases from J; junction bases left unmatched: 9. Germline V gene sequence: CDR1 KGHSH, CDR2 LQKENI. The CDR3 totals 17 residues. CDR3 loop: CASSWTGRYTNTGELFF. The CDR3 bases are TGTGCCAGCTCATGGACAGGACGCTATACGAACACCGGGGAGCTGTTTTTT.

This clone has just a few counts. The J gene is TRBJ2-7, the V gene TRBV30; maybe TRBD1 (5 bases). Deletions cut 4 bases from V and 1 base from J, with 14 bases between. This CDR3 comprises 14 residues. CDR1 GTSNPN and CDR2 SVGIG come from the germline V gene (reference sequence). The CDR3 protein is CAWNRKGPSYEQYV. The CDR3 nucleotides are TGTGCCTGGAACCGGAAGGGGCCATCCTACGAGCAGTACGTC.

The chain has TRBV28 and TRBJ1-2; D gene unclear. The CDR3 consists of 14 residues. Per germline, CDR1 MDHEN and CDR2 SYDVKM. V was pared by 2 bases and J by 3 bases, with 10 bases between. CDR3 loop: CASSLVPRYYGYTF. DNA of the CDR3: TGTGCCAGCAGTTTAGTCCCGCGGTACTATGGCTACACCTTC.

This clone occurred a few times. This sequence joins TRBV20-1 and TRBJ1-2; weak D call: TRBD1 (6 bases). V was cut by 6 bases and J by 5 bases, with 10 bases left in between. Per the germline V gene, CDR1 is DFQATT and CDR2 is SNEGSKA (reference sequence). The CDR3 covers 11 residues. The CDR3 spells CSALGQYGYTF. CDR3 nucleotides: TGCAGTGCCCTTGGACAGTATGGCTACACCTTC.

This clone was recorded a few times. The chain has TRBV29-1 and TRBJ1-2; 9 bases are a match to TRBD1. Germline lookup yields CDR1 SQVTM and CDR2 ANQGSEA. J gave up 8 bases and V 0 bases, and 13 bases lay outside the gene matches. The CDR3 runs to 16 residues. The CDR3 reads CSVEEGGQGVIWGYTF. The CDR3 DNA reads as TGCAGCGTTGAAGAAGGGGGACAGGGTGTCATCTGGGGCTACACCTTC. Filled out from reference TRBV29-1 and TRBJ1-2, the complete variable domain reads SAVISQKPSRDICQRGTSLTIQCQVDSQVTMMFWYRQQPGQSLTLIATANQGSEATYESGFVIDKFPISRPNLTFSTLTVSNMSPEDSSIYLCSVEEGGQGVIWGYTFGSGTRLTVV.

Only a few counts were recorded for this clone. The chain carries TRBV14 and TRBJ1-1, with 7 bases matching TRBD1. The V gene end was trimmed by 3 bases and the J gene end by 10 bases; junction bases not matched to a gene: 11. The CDR3 covers 14 residues. The germline V gene encodes CDR1 SGHDN and CDR2 FVKESK. The CDR3 region is CASSHRQGGVSAFF. The CDR3 bases are TGTGCCAGCAGCCATAGACAGGGTGGAGTTTCAGCTTTCTTT.

CDR3 loop: CASSLVIYEQFF. CDR3 sequence (DNA): TGTGCCAGCAGCTTAGTTATATATGAGCAGTTCTTC. This chain uses TRBV7-2 with TRBJ2-1; D remains unclear. CDR3 length: 12 residues. Germline CDR1 reads SGHTA; CDR2 reads FQGNSA. Deletions cut 1 base from V and 8 bases from J, with 6 bases between.

The rearrangement uses TRBV28 and TRBJ1-2; the D is unclear. Trimming removed 5 bases from V and 4 bases from J, with 11 bases in between. There are 13 residues in the CDR3. Germline lookup yields CDR1 MDHEN and CDR2 SYDVKM. The CDR3 nucleotides are TGTGCCAGCAGTCTCCAACCCGGCTATGGCTACACCTTC. Its translation is CASSLQPGYGYTF.

This clone has more than one count but fewer than ten. V and J are TRBV7-9 and TRBJ2-1; TRBD1 is a possible D gene (6 bases). V dropped 4 bases and J dropped 5 bases, with 15 bases sitting between them. The CDR3 totals 15 residues. Germline lookup yields CDR1 SEHNR and CDR2 FQNEAQ (reference sequence). CDR3 in amino acids: CASSSHRGWNNEQFF. The CDR3 DNA reads as TGTGCCAGCAGCTCCCATAGGGGGTGGAACAATGAGCAGTTCTTC.

This clone appeared many times. The J gene is TRBJ2-7, the V gene TRBV30; tentative D call: TRBD2 (6 bases). V lost 8 bases and J lost 1, with 15 bases in between. The CDR3 extends over 13 amino acids. Germline CDR1 reads GTSNPN; CDR2 reads SVGIG (reference sequence). In DNA, the CDR3 is TGTGCCGTGCTCAAGGCGGGGTCCTACGAGCAGTACTTC. Its translation: CAVLKAGSYEQYF.

V is TRBV30 and J is TRBJ1-5; D is unresolved. The V end was cut by 0 bases, the J end by 4 bases, with 13 bases between. This CDR3 comprises 15 residues. Germline CDR1 GTSNPN, CDR2 SVGIG (reference sequence). The CDR3 DNA follows: TGTGCCTGGAGTGTCGCCCACAGCTCTAATCAGCCCCAGCATTTT. Residues: CAWSVAHSSNQPQHF.

This clone was detected only a few times. The gene calls are TRBV6-6 and TRBJ2-1; TRBD2 matches 9 bases. The V and J ends lost 7 bases and 4 bases, in that order; junction bases with no gene match: 5. The CDR3 is 14 amino acids. Germline CDR1 reads MNHNY; CDR2 reads SVGAGI (reference sequence). CDR3: CASTRLAAYNEQFF. In DNA, the CDR3 is TGTGCCAGCACCCGACTAGCGGCATACAATGAGCAGTTCTTC.

This clone was seen a handful of times. This sequence joins TRBV4-2 and TRBJ2-1; 11 bases line up with TRBD1. V was clipped by 3 bases and J by 6 bases; unmatched bases: 1. This CDR3 spans 14 amino acids. Germline loops: CDR1 LGHNA, CDR2 YNFKEQ. DNA of the CDR3: TGTGCCAGCAGCCAGGGGACAGGGGGCAATGAGCAGTTCTTC. As protein: CASSQGTGGNEQFF.

This clone was detected a few times. V is TRBV6-5 and J is TRBJ1-2, with 9 bases aligning to TRBD1. This CDR3 is 15 amino acids long. Trimming cost V 6 bases and J 2 bases; bases outside gene matches: 7. Germline CDR1 is MNHEY and CDR2 is SVGAGI. The CDR3 loop is CASRPGTGLNYGYTF. In DNA, the CDR3 is TGTGCCAGCAGACCCGGGACAGGGTTAAACTATGGCTACACCTTC.

This clone has more than one count but fewer than ten. The chain uses TRBV28 and TRBJ2-4, with 12 positions matching TRBD2. This CDR3 contains 14 residues. V was pared by 6 bases and J by 7 bases, with 4 bases of the junction left unmatched. The germline V gene has CDR1 MDHEN and CDR2 SYDVKM. CDR3 sequence (DNA): TGTGCCAGCAGCCTAGCGGGAGGGCTGAACATTCAGTACTTC. Its protein product is CASSLAGGLNIQYF.

This chain links TRBV7-3 with TRBJ2-1; 8 bases match TRBD2. V shed 5 bases and J 8 bases; nucleotides not matched to a gene: 17. Germline loops: CDR1 SGHTA, CDR2 FQGTGA. This CDR3 spans 17 amino acids. CDR3 in DNA: TGTGCCAGCAGCCCGGCGGGGGGAGCGGGAGTCCAGGATGAGCAGTTCTTC. Its protein is CASSPAGGAGVQDEQFF.

This clone came up a few times. The CDR3, as DNA: TGCAGCGTTGCGACTAGCGGAACCCAGGGGGAGCAGTTCTTC. The encoded protein is CSVATSGTQGEQFF. This chain joins TRBV29-1 and TRBJ2-1, with TRBD2 identical over 9 bases. V lost 4 bases and J lost 10; bases outside the gene matches: 11. Germline V gives CDR1 SQVTM, CDR2 ANQGSEA. This CDR3 contains 14 residues.

This clone was counted only a few times. The CDR3 region is CASRSGSSAEQFF. Written as DNA, the CDR3 is TGTGCCAGCAGGAGCGGGTCGTCGGCTGAGCAGTTCTTC. The chain carries TRBV7-9 and TRBJ2-1, with D maybe TRBD2 (6 bases). The CDR3 totals 13 residues. Germline CDR1 SEHNR, CDR2 FQNEAQ (reference sequence). Trimming left V 6 bases short and J 9 bases short, with 15 bases between. Filled out from reference TRBV7-9 and TRBJ2-1, the complete variable domain reads DTGVSQNPRHKITKRGQNVTFRCDPISEHNRLYWYRQTLGQGPEFLTYFQNEAQLEKSRLLSDRFSAERPKGSFSTLEIQRTEQGDSAMYLCASRSGSSAEQFFGPGTRLTVL.

The rearrangement links TRBV9 to TRBJ2-2; 10 bases fit TRBD2. Germline CDR1 reads SGDLS; CDR2 reads YYNGEE. V lost 4 bases and J lost 1; bases outside the gene matches: 4. The CDR3 totals 16 residues. CDR3 amino acids: CASSSRTSGNTGELFF. The CDR3 region has the DNA TGTGCCAGCAGCTCGAGGACTAGCGGGAACACCGGGGAGCTGTTTTTT.

This chain joins TRBV7-3 and TRBJ2-2; no firm D call. Trimming took off 1 base at V and 1 base at J, with 10 bases between the two ends. Germline lookup yields CDR1 SGHTA and CDR2 FQGTGA. CDR3 length equals 16 residues. The DNA for the CDR3 is TGTGCCAGCAGCTTAAACTCCCCAGGGAACACCGGGGAGCTGTTTTTT. Amino acids: CASSLNSPGNTGELFF. The variable domain in full, with the rest retrieved from reference TRBV7-3 and TRBJ2-2, is GAGVSQTPSNKVTEKGKYVELRCDPISGHTALYWYRQSLGQGPEFLIYFQGTGAADDSGLPNDRFFAVRPEGSVSTLKIQRTERGDSAVYLCASSLNSPGNTGELFFGEGSRLTVL.

This chain connects TRBV29-1 to TRBJ1-1, with D possibly matching TRBD1 (6 bases). Trimming removed 5 bases at V and 0 bases at J, with 10 bases between. The CDR3 covers 13 residues. Looked up from germline, CDR1 is SQVTM and CDR2 is ANQGSEA. The CDR3 protein is CSVMDRLNTEAFF. As DNA, the CDR3 is TGCAGCGTTATGGACAGATTGAACACTGAAGCTTTCTTT.

This rearrangement joins TRBV7-2 to TRBJ2-7; 7 bases map to TRBD2. The CDR3 is 16 residues long. V shed 2 bases, J shed 2 bases, and the junction held 9 bases outside the gene matches. Germline V lookup: CDR1 SGHTA, CDR2 FQGNSA. The CDR3 DNA reads TGTGCCAGCAGCTTAATGCTAGCGGTATCGACCTACGAGCAGTACTTC. The encoded protein is CASSLMLAVSTYEQYF.

A few counts support this clone. The chain couples TRBV7-9 to TRBJ2-7; 10 bases are a match to TRBD1. The V segment lost 5 bases and the J segment 4 bases; nucleotides outside the gene matches: 8. CDR1 is SEHNR and CDR2 is FQNEAQ in the germline V gene (reference sequence). The CDR3 has 15 residues. The CDR3 region has the DNA TGTGCCAGCAGCCCAATGGGACAGGGGAAGTACGAGCAGTACTTC. Encoded protein: CASSPMGQGKYEQYF.